The sequence of this TCR beta chain was determined in a study of identifying expanded T cells in peripheral blood. TCRdb keeps only in-frame clones here, not all; method: immunoSEQ multiplex PCR. The data hold fewer than 85,000 clones, with around nine tenths observed a single time. The CDR3 sequence is 11 residues long. Trimming left V 5 bases short and J 6 bases short, with 10 bases between. Germline CDR1 and CDR2: DFQATT and SNEGSKA (reference sequence). A note on this clone: Antigen: not known.

Study-wide results and limits: Variance in clone template counts between approximately two-week samples significantly increased with total template count across all healthy donors. Approximately 1.1 clones differed between technical replicates, versus around 15 and 19 over time.

Sequencing was done on a sample of blood. This sequence was found in a person aged 18-69 years in good health. The genes are TRBV20-1 and TRBJ1-1, with D unresolved. CDR3 DNA sequence: TGCAGTGCTCAGGACCCCCCTGAAGCTTTCTTT. Translating gives CSAQDPPEAFF.